The next 20 T cell receptor beta chains were all read from a single sample in a study of blood T cell repertoires in COVID-19. Repertoires were generated with immunoSEQ multiplex PCR, while TCRdb's copy carries only in-frame clones and drops some. The sample shows roughly 200,000 clones, roughly four fifths of them seen only once. Sequencing was carried out using peripheral blood. The receptors stem from an elderly woman with COVID-19, enrolled during active disease.

This clone was observed a handful of times. This chain connects TRBV11-2 to TRBJ1-6; TRBD1 matches 8 bases. In germline, CDR1 is SGHAT, CDR2 FQNNGV. The trim removed 5 bases at V and 7 bases at J, leaving 4 bases unmatched. The CDR3 totals 14 residues. The CDR3 DNA sequence: TGTGCCAGCAGCCCCAGACAGGGGAATTCACCCCTCCACTTT. It specifies CASSPRQGNSPLHF. Full variable domain (rest looked up from reference TRBV11-2 and TRBJ1-6): EAGVAQSPRYKIIEKRQSVAFWCNPISGHATLYWYQQILGQGPKLLIQFQNNGVVDDSQLPKDRFSAERLKGVDSTLKIQPAKLEDSAVYLCASSPRQGNSPLHFGNGTRLTVT.

V usage is TRBV6-2 or TRBV6-3 and J usage is TRBJ2-1, with TRBD2 matching over 7 bases. Germline V lookup: CDR1 MNHEY, CDR2 SVGEGT. V dropped 6 bases and J dropped 4; count of bases not matched to a gene: 9. The CDR3 sequence is 15 residues long. CDR3 region: CASRPRLAWYNEQFF. The DNA for the CDR3 is TGTGCCAGCAGGCCTCGACTAGCCTGGTACAATGAGCAGTTCTTC.

The chain links TRBV6-5 to TRBJ2-7, with D possibly matching TRBD1 (6 bases). The length of the CDR3 is 13 residues. The V gene lost 5 bases and the J gene lost 2 bases, with 10 bases spanning the gap. Germline V gives CDR1 MNHEY, CDR2 SVGAGI. The CDR3 bases are TGTGCCAGCAGTCGACAGGCAGCCTACGAGCAGTACTTC. Protein: CASSRQAAYEQYF.

The CDR3 protein is CASSPLSPQDTIYF. CDR3 DNA: TGTGCCAGCTCACCGCTCTCCCCCCAGGACACCATATATTTT. The chain uses TRBV18 and TRBJ1-3; D is ambiguous. CDR3 size: 14 residues. Germline CDR1 KGHSH, CDR2 LQKENI. Trimming pared 3 bases from V and 8 bases from J, leaving 14 bases between.

The chain employs TRBV6-5 and TRBJ1-3; D not certain. The CDR3 length is 13 residues. The V and J ends lost 6 bases and 4 bases respectively, with 10 bases between them. Germline V gene data show CDR1 as MNHEY and CDR2 as SVGAGI. CDR3 amino acids: CASRRGMGNTIYF. CDR3 bases: TGTGCCAGCAGAAGAGGGATGGGAAACACCATATATTTT.

This chain uses TRBV6-1 with TRBJ1-2; D remains ambiguous. V lost 1 base and J 6 bases, leaving 12 bases between the germline ends. Germline-derived CDR1 and CDR2 are MNHNS and SASEGT. There are 14 residues in the CDR3. The CDR3 DNA is TGTGCCAGCAGTGAAGTTGGTAGAGAGGATGGCTACACCTTC. Its protein is CASSEVGREDGYTF.

The V and J genes are TRBV2 and TRBJ2-7; D possibly corresponds to TRBD1 (6 bases). The V end was cut by 4 bases, the J end by 1 base, with 11 bases between. CDR1 and CDR2 (germline): SNHLY, FYNNEI. The CDR3 sequence is 14 residues long. In nucleotides, the CDR3 is TGTGCCAGCAGTGCCATGGACAGTTCCTACGAGCAGTACTTC. This sequence encodes CASSAMDSSYEQYF.

This clone has more than one count but fewer than ten. This chain joins TRBV4-1 and TRBJ2-1; 9 nucleotides agree with TRBD2. The germline gives CDR1 MGHRA, CDR2 YSYEKL. CDR3 length: 16 amino acids. The trim removed 0 bases at V and 8 bases at J, leaving 8 bases unmatched. The DNA for the CDR3 is TGCGCCAGCAGCCAAGAAGAAGCGGGGGGAGGCGATGAGCAGTTCTTC. Translated: CASSQEEAGGGDEQFF.

This chain connects TRBV7-3 to TRBJ2-1; TRBD1 aligns across 7 bases. V lost 3 bases, J lost 7 bases, and 3 bases stayed unmatched. The CDR3 length is 13 residues. The germline V gene encodes CDR1 SGHTA and CDR2 FQGTGA. CDR3 amino acids: CASSLTGSNEQFF. CDR3 DNA sequence: TGTGCCAGCAGCTTGACAGGGAGTAATGAGCAGTTCTTC.

The chain combines TRBV2 with TRBJ2-2; possibly TRBD1 for D (6 bases). With 7 bases removed from V and 2 bases from J, the gap between germline ends came to 14 bases. The CDR3 has 15 amino acids. In germline, CDR1 is SNHLY, CDR2 FYNNEI. CDR3 DNA sequence: TGTGCCAGCATGCCCGGGACAAAAAACACCGGGGAGCTGTTTTTT. Residues: CASMPGTKNTGELFF.

This sequence joins TRBV15 and TRBJ1-4; D is perhaps TRBD1 (5 bases). The V and J ends lost 4 bases and 8 bases respectively, with 17 bases between them. Germline-derived CDR1 and CDR2 are LNHNV and YYDKDF (reference sequence). The CDR3 consists of 15 residues. The CDR3 loop reads CATSIGGQGKEKLFF. The CDR3 nucleotides read TGTGCCACCAGCATTGGAGGGCAGGGCAAGGAAAAACTGTTTTTT. Full variable domain (rest looked up from reference TRBV15 and TRBJ1-4): DAMVIQNPRYQVTQFGKPVTLSCSQTLNHNVMYWYQQKSSQAPKLLFHYYDKDFNNEADTPDNFQSRRPNTSFCFLDIRSPGLGDTAMYLCATSIGGQGKEKLFFGSGTQLSVL.

This chain joins TRBV4-2 and TRBJ2-2; 9 nucleotides match TRBD2. The CDR3 loop spans 17 amino acids. Trimming took 4 bases from V and 7 from J; bases not matched to a gene: 13. Germline CDR1 and CDR2: LGHNA and YNFKEQ. This chain's CDR3 is CASSRHSGTSLGGELFF. The CDR3 DNA follows: TGTGCCAGCAGCCGTCATAGCGGGACTAGCTTGGGCGGGGAGCTGTTTTTT.

The chain has TRBV10-3 and TRBJ1-6, with 8 bases identical to TRBD1. Germline lookup yields CDR1 ENHRY and CDR2 SYGVKD. The CDR3 is 15 residues long. V shed 10 bases and J 6 bases; nucleotides not matched to a gene: 11. This CDR3 reads CATHALQGGNSPLHF. CDR3 coding DNA: TGTGCCACCCACGCTTTACAGGGGGGTAATTCACCCCTCCACTTT.

The rearrangement links TRBV5-1 to TRBJ1-1; tentative D call: TRBD1 (6 bases). The V end lost 0 bases, the J end lost 4 bases, and 16 bases lay between the germline ends. CDR1 and CDR2 (germline): SGHRS, YFSETQ. This CDR3 is 16 amino acids long. CDR3 in DNA: TGCGCCAGCAGCTTGGAGGGGGTGAGTGGGTCCACTGAAGCTTTCTTT. Its protein product is CASSLEGVSGSTEAFF.

This clone came up once. In DNA, the CDR3 is TGTGCCAGCGGGGACGGGACTAGCGGGAGGAAGACCTACGAGCAGTACTTC. This sequence encodes CASGDGTSGRKTYEQYF. The chain couples TRBV28 to TRBJ2-7; TRBD2 matches 15 bases. The CDR3 consists of 17 residues. Unmatched junction bases numbered 10, after V lost 8 bases and J lost 2 bases. Germline V gene lookup returns CDR1 MDHEN and CDR2 SYDVKM. Using reference TRBV28 and TRBJ2-7 for the parts outside the CDR3, the full variable domain is DVKVTQSSRYLVKRTGEKVFLECVQDMDHENMFWYRQDPGLGLRLIYFSYDVKMKEKGDIPEGYSVSREKKERFSLILESASTNQTSMYLCASGDGTSGRKTYEQYFGPGTRLTVT.

The rearrangement uses TRBV5-1 and TRBJ2-3, with D maybe TRBD1 (5 bases). Germline V gene lookup returns CDR1 SGHRS and CDR2 YFSETQ. V was cut by 4 bases and J by 1 base, with 10 bases left in between. The CDR3 length is 14 residues. CDR3 sequence: CASSPGWGTDTQYF. The CDR3 DNA reads TGCGCCAGCAGCCCAGGGTGGGGCACAGATACGCAGTATTTT.

The chain joins TRBV5-1 to TRBJ2-5; a possible D gene is TRBD2 (6 bases). Deletions cut 2 bases from V and 3 bases from J, with 11 bases between. Germline V gene sequence: CDR1 SGHRS, CDR2 YFSETQ. There are 14 residues in the CDR3. The CDR3 protein is CASSFGDSEETQYF. CDR3 DNA sequence: TGCGCCAGCAGCTTTGGGGACTCCGAAGAGACCCAGTACTTC.

The CDR3 is CASSSLRTGELFF. The CDR3 DNA is TGTGCCAGCAGCAGCCTGCGGACCGGGGAGCTGTTTTTT. V gene TRBV12-3 or TRBV12-4 combines with J gene TRBJ2-2, with D hard to call. Trimming pared 6 bases from V and 5 bases from J, leaving 10 bases between. This CDR3 region has 13 residues.

The CDR3 sequence: CATRPGQGVNEQFF. CDR3 in DNA: TGTGCCACCAGACCGGGACAGGGGGTCAATGAGCAGTTCTTC. This rearrangement joins TRBV15 to TRBJ2-1, with TRBD1 identical over 11 bases. Unmatched junction bases numbered 4, after V lost 6 bases and J lost 6 bases. The length of the CDR3 is 14 residues. CDR1 and CDR2 (germline): LNHNV, YYDKDF (reference sequence).

V and J are TRBV5-1 and TRBJ2-1; TRBD2 agrees at 11 bases. This CDR3 is built from 17 residues. The germline V gene has CDR1 SGHRS and CDR2 YFSETQ. Germline trimming cut 1 base from V and 1 base from J; bases unmatched to any gene: 4. CDR3 DNA sequence: TGCGCCAGCAGCTTGTCTAGCGGGGGGTTGTCCTACAATGAGCAGTTCTTC. It codes for CASSLSSGGLSYNEQFF.